This T cell receptor beta chain was captured by sequencing in a study of control samples from healthy donors and cancer patients (TCRdb year 2020). As concerns this clone: Its antigen is not yet known. Base qualities are missing; no much larger clone stands one base away.

Relative to germline, V is missing 2 bases and J is missing 0 bases, with 2 bases of the junction outside any gene match. The germline V gene encodes CDR1 MNHEY and CDR2 SMNVEV (reference sequence). The CDR3 sequence holds 15 residues, the cysteine and phenylalanine included. Only the CDR3 DNA stays, 45 bases, in frame from base 1. The receptor library was made with the immunoSEQ multiplex PCR assay. TCRdb retrieved this table from immuneACCESS and kept in-frame rearrangements only. Not all clones are present; in checked studies, unresolved V genes account for under half, and no reason is known for the remainder. This sample holds around 120,000 clones; 90% to 95% were observed only once. Approximately 8% of the sample belongs to the ten largest clones.

The chain couples TRBV27 to TRBJ2-3; 7 of the junction bases match TRBD2. The clonotype was recovered from a woman aged 18-35 years in good health. The specimen was blood. CDR3 region: CASSLSGISTDTQYF. The DNA sequence is as follows: TGTGCCAGCAGTTTAAGCGGGATAAGCACAGATACGCAGTATTTT.